One sample yielded the 13 T cell receptor beta chains listed below, sequenced in a study of glioma-infiltrating T cells. The iRepertoire nested amplicon-rescue multiplex PCR amplified TCR alpha and beta CDR3s from RNA. TCRdb fed the multiplex PCR reads into MiXCR, producing one record per CDR3 protein. The sample contains around 130,000 distinct CDR3 sequences, about 25% of which appear only once. The sample consisted of glioma tissue, nonneoplastic brain tissue, or PBMCs (not recorded which). The receptor set was obtained from a human donor with low-grade glioma or glioblastoma, undergoing nonglioma brain surgery, or in good health (not recorded which).

There are a few counts of this clonotype. The V gene is TRBV28, the J gene TRBJ1-5; a weak D match, TRBD1 (6 bases). Trimming took off 1 base at V and 7 bases at J, with 11 bases between the two ends. This CDR3 contains 14 residues. Germline V gene lookup returns CDR1 MDHEN and CDR2 SYDVKM. CDR3 DNA: TGTGCCAGCAGTTTATACAGGGATGGGCAGCCCCAGCATTTT. Encoded protein: CASSLYRDGQPQHF.

The V and J genes are TRBV20-1 and TRBJ1-5; the D is unclear. Germline V gene data show CDR1 as DFQATT and CDR2 as SNEGSKA (reference sequence). The length of the CDR3 is 14 residues. Trimming stripped 1 base from V and 6 bases from J, with 13 bases between. Here the CDR3 reads CSARGSPESQPQHF. Here the CDR3 DNA reads TGCAGTGCTAGAGGGTCGCCAGAGTCTCAGCCCCAGCATTTT.

There are a few counts of this clonotype. This rearrangement joins TRBV11-2 to TRBJ2-7, with D uncertain. CDR1 and CDR2 from the germline V gene are SGHAT and FQNNGV. This CDR3 is 13 amino acids long. Trimming stripped 4 bases from V and 2 bases from J, with 9 bases between. CDR3 loop: CASSSHNTYEQYV. CDR3 DNA sequence: TGTGCCAGCAGCTCGCACAACACCTACGAGCAGTACGTC.

This clonotype has just a few counts. The CDR3 sequence: CASPGTSGGDTQYF. CDR3 bases: TGTGCCAGTCCTGGGACTAGCGGGGGAGATACGCAGTATTTT. This chain joins TRBV2 and TRBJ2-3; 14 nucleotides align to TRBD2. Unmatched junction bases numbered 4, after V lost 9 bases and J lost 5 bases. Looked up from germline, CDR1 is SNHLY and CDR2 is FYNNEI. The CDR3 loop spans 14 amino acids.

The gene calls are TRBV6-6 and TRBJ2-5; TRBD2 is a possible D gene (5 bases). The V end lost 2 bases, the J end lost 2 bases, and 12 bases lay between the germline ends. Germline V gene lookup returns CDR1 MNHNY and CDR2 SVGAGI (reference sequence). The CDR3 has 15 residues. CDR3 loop: CASSYPGSPQETQYF. CDR3 bases: TGTGCCAGCAGTTACCCGGGGAGCCCTCAAGAGACCCAGTACTTC.

This clonotype was recorded at least ten times. CDR3 residues: CASSDHHGTGDNSNQPQHF. CDR3 nucleotide sequence: TGTGCCAGCAGTGACCACCACGGGACAGGAGACAATAGCAATCAGCCCCAGCATTTT. The rearrangement links TRBV6-1 to TRBJ1-5; 8 bases fit TRBD1. This CDR3 has 19 residues. CDR1 and CDR2 from the germline V gene are MNHNS and SASEGT. Trimming took 3 bases from V and 0 from J; bases not matched to a gene: 13.

This rearrangement joins TRBV11-3 to TRBJ2-1; 14 bases align to TRBD2. CDR1 and CDR2 from the germline V gene are SGHNT and YENEEA. The V and J ends lost 4 bases and 8 bases, in that order; junction bases with no gene match: 7. The CDR3 is 16 residues long. CDR3 sequence (DNA): TGTGCCAGCAGCTCCCGACTAGCGGGGGGGCAGGATGAGCAGTTCTTC. As protein: CASSSRLAGGQDEQFF.

The chain uses TRBV10-3 and TRBJ2-4, with TRBD2 matching 8 bases. Germline loops: CDR1 ENHRY, CDR2 SYGVKD. The CDR3 consists of 15 residues. Trimming cost V 7 bases and J 6 bases; bases outside gene matches: 11. CDR3 sequence: CAIMAGGAEGNIQYF. CDR3 sequence (DNA): TGTGCCATCATGGCCGGGGGGGCCGAGGGAAACATTCAGTACTTC.

This clonotype was detected many times. V and J are TRBV20-1 and TRBJ1-1, with no clear D. Germline V lookup: CDR1 DFQATT, CDR2 SNEGSKA (reference sequence). The CDR3 sequence is 13 residues long. V was trimmed by 5 bases and J by 4 bases, leaving 14 bases between them. The CDR3 protein is CSAPLGSLTEAFF. The DNA of the CDR3 is TGCAGTGCTCCCCTAGGTAGTCTCACTGAAGCTTTCTTT.

The chain employs TRBV9 and TRBJ2-1; D is perhaps TRBD1 (5 bases). With 4 bases removed from V and 3 bases from J, the gap between germline ends came to 11 bases. Germline V gives CDR1 SGDLS, CDR2 YYNGEE. This CDR3 spans 14 amino acids. The CDR3 protein is CASSSGHVYNEQFF. In nucleotides, the CDR3 is TGTGCCAGCAGCTCCGGACACGTCTACAATGAGCAGTTCTTC.

The rearrangement joins TRBV5-5 to TRBJ1-2; D gene uncertain. Trimming removed 2 bases at V and 7 bases at J, with 15 bases between. This CDR3 has 14 residues. Germline V gives CDR1 SGHKS, CDR2 YYEKEE (reference sequence). The CDR3 DNA is TGTGCCAGCAGCTTTCAAGGGATTGGAGGTGGCTACACCTTC. As protein: CASSFQGIGGGYTF. Variable domain in full (rest from reference TRBV5-5 and TRBJ1-2): DAGVTQSPTHLIKTRGQQVTLRCSPISGHKSVSWYQQVLGQGPQFIFQYYEKEERGRGNFPDRFSARQFPNYSSELNVNALLLGDSALYLCASSFQGIGGGYTFGSGTRLTVV.

This clonotype was seen ten or more times. This chain uses TRBV20-1 with TRBJ2-1; 8 bases align to TRBD1. The CDR3 runs 15 residues. Losses at the gene ends were 6 bases for V and 4 bases for J; bases not matched to a gene: 11. In germline, CDR1 is DFQATT, CDR2 SNEGSKA (reference sequence). The CDR3 region is CSAPKGGQVYNEQFF. In DNA form, the CDR3 reads TGCAGTGCGCCAAAAGGGGGACAGGTGTACAATGAGCAGTTCTTC.

This clonotype was counted ten times or more. This chain links TRBV11-2 with TRBJ2-3; 15 nucleotides align to TRBD2. Per the germline V gene, CDR1 is SGHAT and CDR2 is FQNNGV. The CDR3 sequence is 16 residues long. V was pared by 7 bases and J by 8 bases, with 10 bases of the junction left unmatched. The chain's CDR3 is CASTTGLAGGLGTQYF. The CDR3, as DNA: TGTGCCAGCACCACAGGACTAGCGGGGGGGCTCGGTACGCAGTATTTT.